This T cell receptor beta chain comes out of a study of cytotoxic CD8 clonotypes in ibrutinib-treated CLL. About the research overall: Averaging across samples gave about 240,000 productive templates and about 94,000 productive rearrangements. Study-level results: Samples were collected at differing times from sustained-remission and progressing patients. Clonality increased at ibrutinib response, then returned toward baseline at progression.

This CDR3 spans 15 amino acids. Trimming took off 6 bases at V and 2 bases at J, with 15 bases between the two ends. Germline CDR1 MGHDK, CDR2 SYGVNS. Sequencing was performed with immunoSEQ multiplex PCR; in TCRdb, only in-frame clones are kept and a portion is missing. The sample lists tens of thousands of clones; 90% were seen once. Genomic DNA for TCR beta libraries, around 2.1 micrograms, came from cryopreserved PBMCs. For this clone: Its antigen is not identified.

The TCR sequence derives from a human donor with chronic lymphocytic leukemia. The sample here was PBMCs, taken after 12 months of ibrutinib treatment. The genes are TRBV25-1 and TRBJ2-3; D possibly corresponds to TRBD1 (6 bases). The CDR3 nucleotides are TGTGCCAGCAGGAGGGGGTCCTATCTCACAGATACGCAGTATTTT. Its translation: CASRRGSYLTDTQYF. Together with reference TRBV25-1 and TRBJ2-3, the CDR3 gives the full variable domain: EADIYQTPRYLVIGTGKKITLECSQTMGHDKMYWYQQDPGMELHLIHYSYGVNSTEKGDLSSESTVSRIRTEHFPLTLESARPSHTSQYLCASRRGSYLTDTQYFGPGTRLTVL.